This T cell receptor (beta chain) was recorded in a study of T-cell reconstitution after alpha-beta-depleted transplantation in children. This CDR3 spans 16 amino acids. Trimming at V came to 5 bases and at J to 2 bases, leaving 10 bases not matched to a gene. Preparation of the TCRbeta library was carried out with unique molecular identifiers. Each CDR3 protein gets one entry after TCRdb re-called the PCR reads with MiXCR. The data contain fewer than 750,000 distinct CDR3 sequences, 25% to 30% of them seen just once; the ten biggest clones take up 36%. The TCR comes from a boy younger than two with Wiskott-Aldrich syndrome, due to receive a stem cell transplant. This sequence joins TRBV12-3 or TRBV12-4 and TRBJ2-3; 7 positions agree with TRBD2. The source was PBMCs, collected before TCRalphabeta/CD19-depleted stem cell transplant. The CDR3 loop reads CASSLRLAHTTDTQYF. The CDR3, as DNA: TGTGCCAGCAGTCTCCGACTAGCCCATACCACAGATACGCAGTATTTT.